The next 2 T cell receptor beta chains were all read from a single sample in a study of shared clonotypes between healthy human individuals. Naive CD8 cells, CD45RO-negative and positively selected for CCR7, excluded terminally differentiated effector memory CD45RA+ cells. Produced via immunoSEQ multiplex PCR; TCRdb's table is partial and in-frame only. The repertoire holds hundreds of thousands of clones, less than 97% seen once, with 0.095% to 0.12% in the top ten. The specimen sequenced was naive CD8+ T cells sorted from blood. The receptors derive from a woman in her 30s in good health.

This clone appeared once. CDR3 DNA sequence: TGCAGCGTTGTTCTCTCGTTAGACGAGCAGTACTTC. Residues: CSVVLSLDEQYF. The gene calls are TRBV29-1 and TRBJ2-7; unclear D gene. The CDR3 runs 12 residues. V was trimmed by 4 bases and J by 5 bases, leaving 12 bases between them. Germline CDR1 and CDR2: SQVTM and ANQGSEA.

This clone was observed once. J is TRBJ2-3 and V is TRBV2, with 7 positions matching TRBD2. The length of the CDR3 is 18 residues. V dropped 7 bases and J dropped 2; count of bases not matched to a gene: 18. Looked up from germline, CDR1 is SNHLY and CDR2 is FYNNEI. The CDR3 DNA follows: TGTGCCAGCAAGGGGAGGGCCGAACCCGCCCAATCCACAGATACGCAGTATTTT. Its protein is CASKGRAEPAQSTDTQYF.